The 15 T cell receptor beta chains below were found in one sample sequenced in a study of blood T cell repertoires in COVID-19. Produced via immunoSEQ multiplex PCR; TCRdb's table is partial and in-frame only. The sample contains 250,000 to 300,000 clones, roughly 89% of which appear only once. Sample: PBMCs or T cells enriched from blood (not recorded which). The receptors come from a man aged 35 to 55 who had recovered from COVID-19.

CDR3 loop: CASEGVQGRDTIYF. In DNA form, the CDR3 reads TGTGCCAGCGAAGGCGTCCAAGGGCGGGACACCATATATTTT. The chain combines TRBV2 with TRBJ1-3; D gene ambiguous. This CDR3 has 14 amino acids. Trimming left V 8 bases short and J 8 bases short, with 19 bases between. Germline V gene lookup returns CDR1 SNHLY and CDR2 FYNNEI.

The rearrangement links TRBV7-9 to TRBJ1-1, with D perhaps TRBD1 (6 bases). The V gene's germline CDR1 is SEHNR and CDR2 FQNEAQ (reference sequence). V was cut by 2 bases and J by 5 bases, with 15 bases left in between. The CDR3 sequence is 15 residues long. CDR3 region: CASSLQGSVGTEAFF. The CDR3, as DNA: TGTGCCAGCAGCTTACAGGGGAGTGTTGGTACTGAAGCTTTCTTT.

This clone was seen a single time. The chain joins TRBV10-3 to TRBJ1-1; possibly TRBD1 for D (6 bases). From germline, CDR1 is ENHRY and CDR2 SYGVKD. V dropped 4 bases and J dropped 5 bases, with 17 bases sitting between them. The CDR3 contains 15 residues. DNA of the CDR3: TGTGCCATCAGTGTACAACAGGGTAGGCAAACTGAAGCTTTCTTT. Translated: CAISVQQGRQTEAFF.

This sequence joins TRBV2 and TRBJ1-1, with a possible D match to TRBD1 (5 bases). CDR1 and CDR2 from the germline V gene are SNHLY and FYNNEI. Trimming took 7 bases from V and 1 from J, leaving 13 bases between them. The CDR3 is made up of 14 amino acids. The CDR3 sequence is CASKRGEENTEAFF. The CDR3 DNA reads as TGTGCCAGCAAGCGGGGGGAGGAGAACACTGAAGCTTTCTTT.

This chain links TRBV5-5 with TRBJ2-7; D is undetermined. V lost 6 bases and J lost 2, with 12 bases in between. The CDR3 spans 13 residues. From germline, CDR1 is SGHKS and CDR2 YYEKEE (reference sequence). Here the CDR3 reads CASNLRPAYEQYF. For the CDR3, the DNA is TGTGCCAGCAACCTGAGGCCCGCCTACGAGCAGTACTTC.

The chain joins TRBV11-3 to TRBJ1-6; D is ambiguous. V was clipped by 10 bases and J by 4 bases, with 17 bases between them. CDR3 length: 15 residues. Germline V gives CDR1 SGHNT, CDR2 YENEEA. DNA for the CDR3: TGTGCCACCCGGACTGGTTCGGGGTATAATTCACCCCTCCACTTT. This translates into CATRTGSGYNSPLHF.

This clone was seen just once. The chain links TRBV10-3 to TRBJ1-1; TRBD1 might be the D (6 bases). Germline values: CDR1 ENHRY, CDR2 SYGVKD. The V gene lost 6 bases and the J gene lost 1 base, with 12 bases spanning the gap. This CDR3 is built from 14 residues. In DNA form, the CDR3 reads TGTGCCATCAGCGAATTACAGGGGAACACTGAAGCTTTCTTT. Its translation is CAISELQGNTEAFF.

V gene TRBV7-6 combines with J gene TRBJ2-7; 8 bases are a match to TRBD1. CDR1 and CDR2 from the germline V gene are SGHVS and FNYEAQ. V lost 5 bases to trimming and J lost 7 bases; unmatched junction nucleotides: 19. The CDR3 is made up of 17 amino acids. CDR3 region: CASSALGFQGAFVEQYF. The CDR3 region has the DNA TGTGCCAGCAGCGCCCTGGGTTTTCAGGGGGCCTTTGTGGAGCAGTACTTC.

The rearrangement links TRBV28 to TRBJ1-6, with D perhaps matching TRBD1 (6 bases). The CDR3 contains 12 residues. Between the trimmed V and J ends, which lost 2 bases and 18 bases, there was a span of 14 bases. The germline CDR1 and CDR2 sequences are MDHEN and SYDVKM. The chain's CDR3 is CASSLNWRGAHF. Written as DNA, the CDR3 is TGTGCCAGCAGTTTAAATTGGCGGGGGGCCCACTTT.

The rearrangement links TRBV11-2 to TRBJ1-1; 9 bases are a match to TRBD1. From germline, CDR1 is SGHAT and CDR2 FQNNGV. V lost 5 bases to trimming and J lost 5 bases; unmatched junction nucleotides: 9. This CDR3 region has 15 residues. The CDR3 sequence is CASSKTTGGRTEAFF. The CDR3 DNA reads as TGTGCCAGCAGCAAAACAACAGGGGGCCGGACTGAAGCTTTCTTT. The full variable domain, with the rest looked up from reference TRBV11-2 and TRBJ1-1, is EAGVAQSPRYKIIEKRQSVAFWCNPISGHATLYWYQQILGQGPKLLIQFQNNGVVDDSQLPKDRFSAERLKGVDSTLKIQPAKLEDSAVYLCASSKTTGGRTEAFFGQGTRLTVV.

The chain joins TRBV28 to TRBJ1-2, with D maybe TRBD1 (6 bases). The CDR3 contains 13 residues. Trimming took off 3 bases at V and 8 bases at J, with 13 bases between the two ends. Germline loops: CDR1 MDHEN, CDR2 SYDVKM. The CDR3 reads CASSFNRVRGYTF. In nucleotides, the CDR3 is TGTGCCAGCAGTTTCAACAGGGTTAGAGGCTACACCTTC.

This clone appeared a few times. J is TRBJ2-5 and V is TRBV18, with a possible D match to TRBD2 (6 bases). V was trimmed by 2 bases and J by 3 bases, leaving 10 bases between them. The germline V gene has CDR1 KGHSH and CDR2 LQKENI. This CDR3 has 14 amino acids. The CDR3 nucleotides read TGTGCCAGCTCACCAAGGGAGGACGAAGAGACCCAGTACTTC. Translating it yields CASSPREDEETQYF.

The rearrangement uses TRBV27 and TRBJ1-5; perhaps TRBD1 as D (5 bases). V was pared by 2 bases and J by 0 bases, with 17 bases between. This CDR3 has 18 amino acids. The germline V gene has CDR1 MNHEY and CDR2 SMNVEV (reference sequence). CDR3 in DNA: TGTGCCAGCAGTTTAGGAGGGGATAGCCGGAATAGCAATCAGCCCCAGCATTTT. Translation: CASSLGGDSRNSNQPQHF.

The chain combines TRBV7-3 with TRBJ2-3; maybe TRBD1 (6 bases). Trimming left V 5 bases short and J 0 bases short, with 15 bases between. The CDR3 length is 16 residues. Germline V gene sequence: CDR1 SGHTA, CDR2 FQGTGA. The CDR3 spells CASSPGAGASTDTQYF. As DNA, the CDR3 is TGTGCCAGCAGCCCCGGGGCAGGGGCAAGCACAGATACGCAGTATTTT.

The gene calls are TRBV19 and TRBJ2-2; D is unresolved. V lost 3 bases to trimming and J lost 1 base, with 21 bases between them. CDR3 length: 19 residues. Germline loops: CDR1 LNHDA, CDR2 SQIVND (reference sequence). CDR3 sequence: CASSIPYPREELNTGELFF. CDR3 nucleotide sequence: TGTGCCAGTAGTATCCCGTACCCGCGTGAGGAGCTGAACACCGGGGAGCTGTTTTTT. Complete variable domain (other parts from reference TRBV19 and TRBJ2-2): DGGITQSPKYLFRKEGQNVTLSCEQNLNHDAMYWYRQDPGQGLRLIYYSQIVNDFQKGDIAEGYSVSREKKESFPLTVTSAQKNPTAFYLCASSIPYPREELNTGELFFGEGSRLTVL.